The T cell receptor (beta chain) described here comes from a study of control samples from healthy donors and cancer patients. Assay used: immunoSEQ multiplex PCR; TCRdb lists only in-frame clones, some missing. The data show 120,000 or so clones, 80% to 95% seen once. Per the germline V gene, CDR1 is SGDLS and CDR2 is YYNGEE. V was clipped by 0 bases and J by 7 bases, with 11 bases between them. CDR3 length: 14 amino acids. The source of this sequence is a man younger than 35 in good health. Sequenced: blood. This chain joins TRBV9 and TRBJ1-5; D is perhaps TRBD1 (5 bases). CDR3 bases: TGTGCCAGCAGCGTAGATTACGGGGCCCAGCCCCAGCATTTT. This gives the protein CASSVDYGAQPQHF.